The T cell receptor beta chain described here comes from a study of blood T cell repertoires in COVID-19. About the study: Samples of COVID-19 (acute and convalescent) were obtained from the United States, Italy and Spain. PBMCs, B-cell-depleted T cells, or T cells provided the cDNA or gDNA that made up the material.

In the original processing: How many nucleated cells were present was estimated from reference gene primer amplification. Here immunoSEQ multiplex PCR was the method, and the copy in TCRdb shows in-frame clones only, minus some. The DNA gave D and trimming, while V, J and clone size come from that table. Of over 150,000 clones in the sample, around nine tenths were seen once. The V gene's germline CDR1 is SNHLY and CDR2 FYNNEI. CDR3 size: 15 residues. With 8 bases clipped from V and 2 bases from J, the junction kept 12 bases outside the gene matches. The chain is built from TRBV2 and TRBJ2-7; 7 positions agree with TRBD2. Sequencing was carried out using peripheral blood. This TCR was recovered from a man aged 60-69 years with COVID-19, enrolled during active disease. CDR3 protein: CASLGGGGRTYEQYF. In nucleotides, the CDR3 is TGTGCCAGCCTCGGGGGTGGCGGGAGAACCTACGAGCAGTACTTC.